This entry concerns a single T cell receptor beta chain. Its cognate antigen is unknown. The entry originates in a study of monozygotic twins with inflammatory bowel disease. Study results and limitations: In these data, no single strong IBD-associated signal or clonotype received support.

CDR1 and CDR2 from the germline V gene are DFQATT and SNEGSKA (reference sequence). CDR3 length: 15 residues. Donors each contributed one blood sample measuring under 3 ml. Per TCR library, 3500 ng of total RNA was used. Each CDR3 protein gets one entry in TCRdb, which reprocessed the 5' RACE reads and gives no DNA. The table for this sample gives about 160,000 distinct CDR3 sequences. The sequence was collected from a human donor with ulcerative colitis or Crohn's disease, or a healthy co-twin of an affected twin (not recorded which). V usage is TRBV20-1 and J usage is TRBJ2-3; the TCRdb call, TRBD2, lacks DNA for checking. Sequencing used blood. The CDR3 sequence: CSARSRLASTDTQYF.